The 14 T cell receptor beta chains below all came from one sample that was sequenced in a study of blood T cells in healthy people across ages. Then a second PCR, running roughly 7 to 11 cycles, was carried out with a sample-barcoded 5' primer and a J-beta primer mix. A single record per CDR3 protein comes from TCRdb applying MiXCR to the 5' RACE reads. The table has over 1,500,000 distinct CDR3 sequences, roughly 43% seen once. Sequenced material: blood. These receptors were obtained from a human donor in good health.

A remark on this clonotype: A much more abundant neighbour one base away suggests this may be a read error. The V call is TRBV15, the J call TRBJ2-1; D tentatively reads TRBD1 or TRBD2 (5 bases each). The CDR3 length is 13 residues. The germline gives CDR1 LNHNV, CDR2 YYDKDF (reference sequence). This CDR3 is CATRRDLGDEQFF. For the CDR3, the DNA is TGTGCCACCCGCAGAGATCTGGGGGATGAGCAGTTCTTC. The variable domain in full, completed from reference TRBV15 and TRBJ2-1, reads DAMVIQNPRYQVTQFGKPVTLSCSQTLNHNVMYWYQQKSSQAPKLLFHYYDKDFNNEADTPDNFQSRRPNTSFCFLDIRSPGLGDTAMYLCATRRDLGDEQFFGPGTRLTVL.

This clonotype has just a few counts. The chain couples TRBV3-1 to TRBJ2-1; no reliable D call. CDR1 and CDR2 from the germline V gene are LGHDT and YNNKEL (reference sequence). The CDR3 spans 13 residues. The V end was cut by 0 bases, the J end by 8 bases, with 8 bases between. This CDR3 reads CASSQDRQDEQFF. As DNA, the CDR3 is TGTGCCAGCAGCCAAGATCGCCAAGATGAGCAGTTCTTC.

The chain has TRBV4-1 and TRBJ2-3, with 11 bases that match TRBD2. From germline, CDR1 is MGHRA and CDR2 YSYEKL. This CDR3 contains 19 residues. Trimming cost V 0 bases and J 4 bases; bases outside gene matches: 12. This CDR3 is CASSQEWGWGSGGADTQYF. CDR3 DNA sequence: TGCGCCAGCAGCCAAGAGTGGGGGTGGGGTAGCGGGGGGGCAGATACGCAGTATTTT.

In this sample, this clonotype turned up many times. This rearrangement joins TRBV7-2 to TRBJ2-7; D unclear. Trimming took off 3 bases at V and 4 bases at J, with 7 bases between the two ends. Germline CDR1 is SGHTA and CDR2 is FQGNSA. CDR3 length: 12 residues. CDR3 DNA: TGTGCCAGCAGCTTGACATATTACGAGCAGTACTTC. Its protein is CASSLTYYEQYF. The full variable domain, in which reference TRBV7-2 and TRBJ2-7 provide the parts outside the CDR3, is GAGVSQSPSNKVTEKGKDVELRCDPISGHTALYWYRQSLGQGLEFLIYFQGNSAPDKSGLPSDRFSAERTGGSVSTLTIQRTQQEDSAVYLCASSLTYYEQYFGPGTRLTVT.

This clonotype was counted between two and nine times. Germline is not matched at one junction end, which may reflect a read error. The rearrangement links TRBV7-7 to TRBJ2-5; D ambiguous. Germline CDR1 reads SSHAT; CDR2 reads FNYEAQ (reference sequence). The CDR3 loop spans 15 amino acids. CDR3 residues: CASSLATEPQETQYF. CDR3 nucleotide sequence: TGTGCTAGCAGCTTAGCTACAGAGCCTCAAGAGACCCAGTACTTC. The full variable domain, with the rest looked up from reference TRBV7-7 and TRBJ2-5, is GAGVSQSPRYKVTKRGQDVTLRCDPISSHATLYWYQQALGQGPEFLTYFNYEAQPDKSGLPSDRFSAERPEGSISTLTIQRTEQRDSAMYRCASSLATEPQETQYFGPGTRLLVL.

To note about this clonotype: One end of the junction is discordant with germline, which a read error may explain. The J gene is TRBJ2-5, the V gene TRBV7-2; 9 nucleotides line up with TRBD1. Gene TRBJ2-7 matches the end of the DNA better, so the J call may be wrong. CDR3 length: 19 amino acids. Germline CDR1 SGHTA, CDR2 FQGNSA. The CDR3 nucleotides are TGTGCCAGCAGCCCCTGGGACTACTTGGGGACAGGGTTTTCCTGCGAGCAGTACTTC. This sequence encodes CASSPWDYLGTGFSCEQYF.

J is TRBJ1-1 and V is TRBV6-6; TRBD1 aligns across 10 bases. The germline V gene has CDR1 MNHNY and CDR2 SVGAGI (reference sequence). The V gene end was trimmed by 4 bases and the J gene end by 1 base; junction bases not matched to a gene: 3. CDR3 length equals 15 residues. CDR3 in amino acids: CASSLTGGRNTEAFF. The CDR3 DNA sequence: TGTGCCAGCAGTTTGACAGGGGGCCGGAACACTGAAGCTTTCTTT.

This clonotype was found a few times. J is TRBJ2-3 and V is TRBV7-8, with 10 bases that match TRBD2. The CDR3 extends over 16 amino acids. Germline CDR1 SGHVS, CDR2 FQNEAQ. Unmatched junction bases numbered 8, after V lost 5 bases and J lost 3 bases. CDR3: CASSPLAGRYTDTQYF. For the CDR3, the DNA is TGTGCCAGCAGCCCACTAGCGGGAAGGTATACAGATACGCAGTATTTT.

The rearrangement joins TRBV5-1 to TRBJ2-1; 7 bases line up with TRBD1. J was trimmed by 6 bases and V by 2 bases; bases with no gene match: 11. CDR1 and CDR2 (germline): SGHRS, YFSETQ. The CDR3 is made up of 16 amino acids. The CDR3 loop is CASSFQPTQGFNEQFF. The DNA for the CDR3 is TGCGCCAGCAGCTTCCAACCTACACAGGGGTTCAATGAGCAGTTCTTC.

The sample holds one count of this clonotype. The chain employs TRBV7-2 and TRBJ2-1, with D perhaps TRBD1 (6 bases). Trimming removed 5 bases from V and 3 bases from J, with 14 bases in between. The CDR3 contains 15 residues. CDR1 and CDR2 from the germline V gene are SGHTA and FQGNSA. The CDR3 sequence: CASSTYRVVYNEQFF. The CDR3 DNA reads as TGTGCCAGCAGCACGTACAGGGTCGTCTACAATGAGCAGTTCTTC.

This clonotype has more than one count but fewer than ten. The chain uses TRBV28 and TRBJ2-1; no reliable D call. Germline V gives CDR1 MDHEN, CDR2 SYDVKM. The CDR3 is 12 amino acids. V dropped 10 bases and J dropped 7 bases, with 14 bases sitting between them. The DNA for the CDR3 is TGTGCCACCCGGGCGGTCGGAAATGAGCAGTTCTTC. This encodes CATRAVGNEQFF.

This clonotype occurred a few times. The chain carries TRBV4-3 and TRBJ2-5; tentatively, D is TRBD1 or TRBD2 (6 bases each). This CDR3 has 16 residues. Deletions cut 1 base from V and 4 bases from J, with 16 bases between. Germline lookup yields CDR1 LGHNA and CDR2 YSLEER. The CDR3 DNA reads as TGCGCCAGCAGCCAAGGGTTGAGGGGGGCCATAGAGACCCAGTACTTC. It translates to CASSQGLRGAIETQYF.

CDR3 loop: CASSLFDRGLNYGYTF. CDR3 DNA sequence: TGTGCCAGCAGCTTATTTGACAGGGGGCTCAACTATGGCTACACCTTC. The J gene is TRBJ1-2, the V gene TRBV7-2; TRBD1 matches 10 bases. CDR3 size: 16 residues. V was clipped by 2 bases and J by 2 bases; unmatched bases: 5. Per germline, CDR1 SGHTA and CDR2 FQGNSA.

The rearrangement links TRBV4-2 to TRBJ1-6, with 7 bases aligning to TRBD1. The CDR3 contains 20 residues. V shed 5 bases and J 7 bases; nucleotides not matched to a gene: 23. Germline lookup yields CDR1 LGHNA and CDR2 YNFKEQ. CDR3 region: CASSLKADRVLQLSNSPLHF. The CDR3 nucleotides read TGTGCCAGCAGCTTAAAGGCCGACAGGGTTCTTCAACTTTCAAATTCACCCCTCCACTTT.